The rows below give T cell receptor beta chains drawn from one sample of a study of metastatic and nonmetastatic thyroid tumors. TCRdb re-called clones from the PCR reads using MiXCR. There are about 40,000 clones in the sample; less than 20% occur only once, and approximately 10% lies in the top ten. Specimen: tumor tissue. Source of these receptors: a female donor with papillary thyroid cancer or a benign thyroid nodule (not recorded which). Some clones in this sample may be carry-over from other donors' samples. The CDR3 runs from the conserved cysteine through the conserved F or W. The D gene is left open where the match is weak. Expanded clones get a size class; other rows say once, few or many, or leave the size out.

D gene: TRBD2; V gene: TRBV18; clone size: many; J gene: TRBJ2-7; CDR3 DNA: TGTGCCAGCTCCTCAGGGACTAGCGTCTATTCCGAGCAGTACTTC; CDR3 protein: CASSSGTSVYSEQYF
D gene: NA; V gene: TRBV7-3; clone size: many; J gene: TRBJ2-2; CDR3 DNA: TGTGCCAGCAGCTTAAGAGGATCCGGGGAGCTGTTTTTT; CDR3 protein: CASSLRGSGELFF
D gene: NA; V gene: TRBV12-3/TRBV12-4; clone size: many; J gene: TRBJ1-1; CDR3 DNA: TGTGCCAGCAGATGGGGGACTGAAGCTTTCTTT; CDR3 protein: CASRWGTEAFF
D gene: TRBD1; V gene: TRBV5-8; clone size: many; J gene: TRBJ1-6; CDR3 DNA: TGTGCCAGCAGCTTTTGGCAGGGGGCGGGAAATTCACCCCTCCACTTT; CDR3 protein: CASSFWQGAGNSPLHF
D gene: TRBD2; V gene: TRBV30; clone size: NA; J gene: TRBJ2-7; CDR3 DNA: TGTGCCTGGAGTCAACTAGCGGACTCCTACGAGCAGTACTTC; CDR3 protein: CAWSQLADSYEQYF
D gene: TRBD1; V gene: TRBV7-2; clone size: NA; J gene: TRBJ1-1; CDR3 DNA: TGTGCCAGCACTCATCGGCACAGGGGGAGGTCTGAAGCTTTCTTT; CDR3 protein: CASTHRHRGRSEAFF
D gene: NA; V gene: TRBV10-3; clone size: many; J gene: TRBJ1-3; CDR3 DNA: TGTGCCATCAGTGAAACGGGACGGGAGGGAAACACCATATATTTT; CDR3 protein: CAISETGREGNTIYF
D gene: NA; V gene: TRBV6-1; clone size: few; J gene: TRBJ1-2; CDR3 DNA: TGTGCCAGCAGTAAGCAGGTATCGGTCTACACCTTC; CDR3 protein: CASSKQVSVYTF
D gene: TRBD1; V gene: TRBV20-1; clone size: many; J gene: TRBJ1-5; CDR3 DNA: TGCAGTGCTAGAGGGACAGGGGCAGATCAGCCCCAGCATTTT; CDR3 protein: CSARGTGADQPQHF
D gene: TRBD2; V gene: TRBV3-1; clone size: many; J gene: TRBJ2-7; CDR3 DNA: TGTGCCAGCAGCGAGACTAGCGGCTACGAGCAGTACTTC; CDR3 protein: CASSETSGYEQYF
D gene: NA; V gene: TRBV6-2/TRBV6-3; clone size: many; J gene: TRBJ2-7; CDR3 DNA: TGTGCCAGCAGTTACCGGGATTACGAGCAGTACTTC; CDR3 protein: CASSYRDYEQYF
D gene: TRBD1; V gene: TRBV3-1; clone size: NA; J gene: TRBJ1-5; CDR3 DNA: TGTGCCAGCAGCCAAGAAGCAGGGGGAAGCAATCAGCCCCAGCATTTT; CDR3 protein: CASSQEAGGSNQPQHF
D gene: NA; V gene: TRBV7-2; clone size: many; J gene: TRBJ2-5; CDR3 DNA: TGTGCCAGCAGCTTAGATTCGGCGTCTGGAGAGACCCAGTACTTC; CDR3 protein: CASSLDSASGETQYF
D gene: TRBD2; V gene: TRBV4-3; clone size: many; J gene: TRBJ2-4; CDR3 DNA: TGCGCCAGCAGCCAAGATACGTCGGGAGGGGGAAACATTCAGTACTTC; CDR3 protein: CASSQDTSGGGNIQYF
D gene: NA; V gene: TRBV20-1; clone size: many; J gene: TRBJ2-5; CDR3 DNA: TGCAGTACCAGGGACCCCAGGGATCAAGAGACCCAGTACTTC; CDR3 protein: CSTRDPRDQETQYF
D gene: TRBD2; V gene: TRBV20-1; clone size: NA; J gene: TRBJ2-7; CDR3 DNA: TGCAGTGCGGGAGGGGGGTTAGCGGGAGACCCGACCTACGAGCAGTACTTC; CDR3 protein: CSAGGGLAGDPTYEQYF
D gene: TRBD1; V gene: TRBV24-1; clone size: many; J gene: TRBJ2-7; CDR3 DNA: TGTGCCACCAGTGATCGGGACAGGGGTTACGAGCAGTACTTC; CDR3 protein: CATSDRDRGYEQYF
D gene: NA; V gene: TRBV6-4; clone size: NA; J gene: TRBJ2-1; CDR3 DNA: TGTGCCAGCAGTGGTATCGCGGAGAATGAGCAGTTCTTC; CDR3 protein: CASSGIAENEQFF
D gene: NA; V gene: TRBV3-1; clone size: NA; J gene: TRBJ2-1; CDR3 DNA: TGTGCCATCAGCCATGTTAGTGGAGGGCAGTTCTTC; CDR3 protein: CAISHVSGGQFF
D gene: NA; V gene: TRBV20-1; clone size: many; J gene: TRBJ1-1; CDR3 DNA: TGCAGTGTTGACCGGAACACTGAAGCTTTCTTT; CDR3 protein: CSVDRNTEAFF
D gene: TRBD2; V gene: TRBV20-1; clone size: many; J gene: TRBJ2-1; CDR3 DNA: TGCAGTGCTTCTAGCGGGTACTACAATGAGCAGTTCTTC; CDR3 protein: CSASSGYYNEQFF
D gene: NA; V gene: TRBV2; clone size: many; J gene: TRBJ2-2; CDR3 DNA: TGTGCCAGCGGATTAGTTAAGGGAACCGGGGAGCTGTTTTTT; CDR3 protein: CASGLVKGTGELFF
D gene: TRBD1; V gene: TRBV20-1; clone size: medium-sized; J gene: TRBJ2-1; CDR3 DNA: TGCAGTGCTAGATTGAACAGGGGGCCCAGCAATGAGCAGTTCTTC; CDR3 protein: CSARLNRGPSNEQFF
D gene: NA; V gene: TRBV28; clone size: many; J gene: TRBJ2-7; CDR3 DNA: TGTGCCAGCAGCGAGACCTGGGGGATAAGCTACGAGCAGTACTTC; CDR3 protein: CASSETWGISYEQYF
D gene: NA; V gene: TRBV28; clone size: many; J gene: TRBJ1-1; CDR3 DNA: TGTGCCAGCAGTTTGGGGGTGAGCACTGAAGCTTTCTTT; CDR3 protein: CASSLGVSTEAFF
D gene: TRBD1; V gene: TRBV29-1; clone size: many; J gene: TRBJ1-2; CDR3 DNA: TGCAGCGACGGGGGACAGGGGTATGGTGGCTACACCTTC; CDR3 protein: CSDGGQGYGGYTF
D gene: NA; V gene: TRBV4-2; clone size: many; J gene: TRBJ2-1; CDR3 DNA: TGTGCCAGCAGCCAACATCTCAACAATGAGCAGTTCTTC; CDR3 protein: CASSQHLNNEQFF
D gene: TRBD1; V gene: TRBV20-1; clone size: NA; J gene: TRBJ1-2; CDR3 DNA: TGCAGTGCTAGAGGGGGGGGGACAGGGGTCACTTTGGGGAGCTACACCTTC; CDR3 protein: CSARGGGTGVTLGSYTF
D gene: NA; V gene: TRBV3-1; clone size: many; J gene: TRBJ1-2; CDR3 DNA: TGTGCCAGCAGTACCGGGACTCATGCTGGCTATGGCTACACCTTC; CDR3 protein: CASSTGTHAGYGYTF
D gene: TRBD1; V gene: TRBV10-3; clone size: many; J gene: TRBJ1-6; CDR3 DNA: TGTGCCATCAGTATAACAGGGGTGATTGATTCACCCCTCCACTTT; CDR3 protein: CAISITGVIDSPLHF
D gene: NA; V gene: TRBV11-2; clone size: NA; J gene: TRBJ2-5; CDR3 DNA: TGTGCCAGCAGCTTAGAACCGAACTTTCAAGAGACCCAGTACTTC; CDR3 protein: CASSLEPNFQETQYF
D gene: TRBD2; V gene: TRBV11-2; clone size: many; J gene: TRBJ2-4; CDR3 DNA: TGTGCCAGCAGCCGAACCCGCGGGGGGGGCCTGGTCAAAAACATTCAGTACTTC; CDR3 protein: CASSRTRGGGLVKNIQYF
D gene: TRBD2; V gene: TRBV19; clone size: many; J gene: TRBJ2-3; CDR3 DNA: TGTGCCAGTAGTACCGGACTAGCGGGAACGGGGACAGATACGCAGTATTTT; CDR3 protein: CASSTGLAGTGTDTQYF
D gene: NA; V gene: TRBV11-2; clone size: many; J gene: TRBJ1-1; CDR3 DNA: TGTGCCAGCAGCTTCGGTGGTAGAGACACTGAAGCTTTCTTT; CDR3 protein: CASSFGGRDTEAFF
D gene: NA; V gene: TRBV7-9; clone size: many; J gene: TRBJ2-7; CDR3 DNA: TGTGCCAGCAGCTTAGAACTAGCCGACTTC; CDR3 protein: CASSLELADF
D gene: NA; V gene: TRBV5-6; clone size: many; J gene: TRBJ2-7; CDR3 DNA: TGTGCCAGCAGCTTGGGTGGCAGTTATTACGAGCAGTACTTC; CDR3 protein: CASSLGGSYYEQYF
D gene: NA; V gene: TRBV2; clone size: many; J gene: TRBJ1-1; CDR3 DNA: TGTGCCAGCAGTGAAAGCTCTGAAGCTTTCTTT; CDR3 protein: CASSESSEAFF
D gene: NA; V gene: TRBV5-1; clone size: many; J gene: TRBJ1-6; CDR3 DNA: TGCGCCAGCAGCTTGGAAGGGACAAGGGGGATTCTTTCACCCCTCCACTTT; CDR3 protein: CASSLEGTRGILSPLHF
D gene: TRBD1; V gene: TRBV5-1; clone size: NA; J gene: TRBJ2-7; CDR3 DNA: TGCGCCAGCAGCTTGGGACAGGGGCCATACGAGCAGTACTTC; CDR3 protein: CASSLGQGPYEQYF
D gene: NA; V gene: TRBV28; clone size: few; J gene: TRBJ2-7; CDR3 DNA: TGTGCCAGCAGTTTATTCAGGGTGCGTGTGGGTGACGAGCAGTGCTTC; CDR3 protein: CASSLFRVRVGDEQCF
D gene: TRBD1; V gene: TRBV20-1; clone size: many; J gene: TRBJ1-6; CDR3 DNA: TGCAGTGCTAGATACCGGGGACAGGCTAATTCACCCCTCCACTTT; CDR3 protein: CSARYRGQANSPLHF
D gene: NA; V gene: TRBV7-2; clone size: NA; J gene: TRBJ2-7; CDR3 DNA: TGTGCCAGCAGCTTTGTTGGAGGGCCGAATGTCGAGCAGTACTTC; CDR3 protein: CASSFVGGPNVEQYF
D gene: NA; V gene: TRBV6-5; clone size: medium-sized; J gene: TRBJ1-2; CDR3 DNA: TGTGCCAGCAGTTACTCGCGGCAGCCTACCTATGGCTACACCTTC; CDR3 protein: CASSYSRQPTYGYTF
D gene: NA; V gene: TRBV9; clone size: many; J gene: TRBJ2-5; CDR3 DNA: TGTGCCAGCTCCCGGGACTACCAAGAGACCCAGTACTTC; CDR3 protein: CASSRDYQETQYF
D gene: NA; V gene: TRBV28; clone size: many; J gene: TRBJ2-5; CDR3 DNA: TGTGCCAGCAGTTATCCTCTGGGAGGTGTACAAGAGACCCAGTACTTC; CDR3 protein: CASSYPLGGVQETQYF